A selection of T cell receptor beta chains follows, all from one sample in a study of blood T cell repertoires in COVID-19. Generated by immunoSEQ multiplex PCR, the TCRdb table keeps only in-frame clones and is missing some. The table has approximately 160,000 clones, about 86% seen once. The sequenced sample was peripheral blood. Receptors originate from a man in his fifties or sixties with active or convalescent COVID-19. Both conserved end residues are part of each CDR3.

TRBV27 | CASSFSQGAGNSPLHF
TRBV28 | CASSATGTGLNEKLFF
TRBV24-1 | CATSDPGLDRGWEDTQYF
TRBV5-1 | CASSPGGTEYTEAFF
TRBV27 | CASSLFGGGNTDTQYF
TRBV2 | CASSDRDRGREKLFF
TRBV19 | CASDSYTGELFF
TRBV6-6 | CASRRDSSYEQYF
TRBV5-1 | CASSLRVRNTEAFF
TRBV7-9 | CASSLNIQPQHF
TRBV15 | CATSRVGSGSYNEQFF
TRBV12-3/TRBV12-4 | CASSRTGDGYTF
TRBV4-3 | CASSRGRGRAGGETQYF
TRBV7-9 | CASIDFPSGYEQYF
TRBV6-2/TRBV6-3 | CASSRTRNSPLHF
TRBV6-2/TRBV6-3 | CASSYSGLAGGRQETQYF
TRBV19 | CASSIGQSYEQYF
TRBV19 | CASTGGYGYTF
TRBV19 | CASSIGLATLYEQYF
TRBV11-2 | CASSFVSETQYF
TRBV12-3/TRBV12-4 | CASSSPSGQPQHF
TRBV4-3 | CASSQLTGNGGYTF
TRBV12-3/TRBV12-4 | CASSNGQFQPQHF
TRBV29-1 | CSVQRRNEQFF
TRBV2 | CASSAGQGREKLFF
TRBV7-9 | CASSLVRGWVAYEQYF
TRBV10-3 | CAISARGGDHTEAFF
TRBV5-8 | CASSKDRGPGELFF
TRBV24-1 | CATSDSLSSTGGFTDTQYF
TRBV15 | CATSRDYPGGAGDTQYF
TRBV6-5 | CASSYSPLTGYEQYF
TRBV7-2 | CASSSLAVGNEQFF
TRBV7-2 | CASSGLGGSTDTQYF
TRBV19 | CATTLAGDYNEQFF
TRBV3-1/TRBV3-2 | CASSNSGTAPGEEAFF
TRBV15 | CATSRPGANVLTF
TRBV19 | CASSITGGTTGELFF
TRBV7-2 | CASSPRTGALYEQYF
TRBV7-6 | CASSLLGVGLTNEKLFF
TRBV5-1 | CASSLVGGSNQPQHF
TRBV4-3 | CASSRRTGETGELFF
TRBV5-6 | CASSLARTSGEITETQYF
TRBV2 | CASSVGYSSTDTQYF
TRBV6-2/TRBV6-3 | CASSPLLNTEAFF
TRBV7-8 | CASSPSPNEQFF
TRBV5-1 | CASSPTTGPGTSEQFF
TRBV2 | CASSEAGNEQYF
TRBV7-9 | CATQGAFAQYF
TRBV27 | CASSPWGIPYEQYF
TRBV4-1 | CASSHPEAGGELDEQFF
TRBV5-1 | CASSSSGGTPTNEKLFF
TRBV7-9 | CASSSRDKGGYTF
TRBV24-1 | CATSAGDRAGNTIYF
TRBV3-1/TRBV3-2 | CASSQDLLAKETQYF